This record concerns one T cell receptor beta chain sequence. This CDR3 is also generated by other DNA sequences in the sample. Sequenced by immunoSEQ multiplex PCR; TCRdb stores in-frame clones only, minus some. This sample carries under 95,000 clones, roughly nine tenths of them seen once, and the ten largest clones take just over 2.5%. This entry belongs to a study of blood T cell repertoires in COVID-19. V was clipped by 3 bases and J by 2 bases, with 7 bases between them. CDR1 is LGHDT and CDR2 is YNNKEL in the germline V gene (reference sequence). The CDR3 is 14 amino acids. The source is a man aged 45-65 years with COVID-19, enrolled during active disease. This rearrangement joins TRBV3-1 (or the pseudogene TRBV3-2) to TRBJ2-2, with a possible D match to TRBD1 (6 bases). Sequencing input: peripheral blood. The CDR3 spells CASSQGHNTGELFF. The CDR3 bases are TGTGCCAGCAGCCAGGGACATAACACCGGGGAGCTGTTTTTT.